This TCR beta chain comes out of a study of T cell responses to AZD1222 COVID-19 vaccine. Study-level points and caveats: Spike-wide coverage was observed for vaccine-associated CD4 TCRs, with dominant responses at 160-218 and 743-854. Most donors were white British and more were female, and clonal diversity was possibly underestimated. Vaccination with two AZD1222 doses was followed by a rise in Spike-specific TCR breadth and depth. Reports indicate that nearly half of spike-specific TCRs are directed at unmutated variant regions.

The CDR3 consists of 16 residues. CDR1 MRHNA and CDR2 SNTAGT come from the germline V gene. V gave up 4 bases and J gave up 2 bases; unmatched junction bases: 7. This clone occurred once. Its antigen remains unidentified. Profiling relied on immunoSEQ multiplex PCR, and the TCRdb table lists in-frame clones only, not all of them. The sample carries 180,000 or so clones, more than 75% recorded once. This TCR was recovered from an adult who received the AZD1222 COVID-19 vaccine. V usage is TRBV6-4 and J usage is TRBJ2-1, with 8 bases that match TRBD2. The material sequenced was peripheral blood, taken 28 days after the second AZD1222 dose. CDR3 loop: CASSASPGLAYNEQFF. CDR3 nucleotide sequence: TGTGCCAGCAGTGCCTCACCGGGACTAGCCTACAATGAGCAGTTCTTC.